This TCR beta chain is from a study of CD8+CD57+ T cells in acquired aplastic anemia. The overall study: Recorded DNA amounts for sorted CD4+ and CD8+ cells had an average of approximately 3 ug.

TCR beta VDJ and CDR3 profiles were obtained from a genomic DNA template. TCRdb re-called the reads through MiXCR, storing one row per CDR3 protein. This sample has some 120,000 distinct CDR3 sequences, with around 50% found just once. This TCR was recovered from a human donor in good health, serving as a control. The sample comprised sorted CD4+, CD8+, or CD8+CD57+ T cells (not recorded which) from PBMCs.

CDR3 sequence reads: CASSKGTESYEQYF. CDR3 nucleotide sequence: TGTGCCAGCAGCAAAGGGACAGAGTCCTACGAGCAGTACTTC. The genes are TRBV7-2 and TRBJ2-7; 7 bases fit TRBD1. Unmatched junction bases numbered 5, after V lost 5 bases and J lost 1 base. This CDR3 comprises 14 residues. Germline loops: CDR1 SGHTA, CDR2 FQGNSA.